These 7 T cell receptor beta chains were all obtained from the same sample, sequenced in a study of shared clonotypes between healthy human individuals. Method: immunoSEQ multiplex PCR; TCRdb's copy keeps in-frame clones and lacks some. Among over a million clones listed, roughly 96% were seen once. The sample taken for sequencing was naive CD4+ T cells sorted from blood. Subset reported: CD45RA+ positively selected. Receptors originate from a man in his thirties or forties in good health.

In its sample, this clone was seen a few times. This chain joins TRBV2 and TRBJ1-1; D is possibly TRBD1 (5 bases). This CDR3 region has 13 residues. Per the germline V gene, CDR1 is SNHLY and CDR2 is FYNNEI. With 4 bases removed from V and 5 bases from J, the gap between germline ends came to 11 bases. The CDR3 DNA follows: TGTGCCAGCAGTGGCGAGGGGCAGACTGAAGCTTTCTTT. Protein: CASSGEGQTEAFF.

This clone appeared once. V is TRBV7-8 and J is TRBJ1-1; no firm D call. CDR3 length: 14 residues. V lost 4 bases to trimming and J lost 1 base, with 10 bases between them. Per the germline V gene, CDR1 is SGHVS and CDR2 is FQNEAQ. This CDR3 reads CASSSGISNTEAFF. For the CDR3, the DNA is TGTGCCAGCAGCTCCGGGATATCGAACACTGAAGCTTTCTTT.

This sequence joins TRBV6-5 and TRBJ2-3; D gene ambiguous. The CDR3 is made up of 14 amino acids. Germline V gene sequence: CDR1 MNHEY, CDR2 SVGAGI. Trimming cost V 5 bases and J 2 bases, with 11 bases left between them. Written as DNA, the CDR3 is TGTGCCAGCAGTACCACGGCGGACACAGATACGCAGTATTTT. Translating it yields CASSTTADTDTQYF.

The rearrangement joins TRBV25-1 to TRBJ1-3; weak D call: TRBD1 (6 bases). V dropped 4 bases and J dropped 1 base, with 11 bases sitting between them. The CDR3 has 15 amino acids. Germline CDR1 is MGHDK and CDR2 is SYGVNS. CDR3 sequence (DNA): TGTGCCAGCAGTGGTACCAGGGGATCTGGAAACACCATATATTTT. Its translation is CASSGTRGSGNTIYF.

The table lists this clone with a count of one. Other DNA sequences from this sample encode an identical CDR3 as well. The CDR3, as DNA: TGTGCCAGCAGCCGGACTAGCGGGTACAATGAGCAGTTCTTC. Amino acid sequence: CASSRTSGYNEQFF. The chain is built from TRBV5-4 and TRBJ2-1; 11 nucleotides agree with TRBD2. CDR3 length: 14 residues. Germline CDR1 and CDR2: SGHNT and YYREEE (reference sequence). With 4 bases clipped from V and 4 bases from J, the junction kept 1 base outside the gene matches. Filled out from reference TRBV5-4 and TRBJ2-1, the complete variable domain reads ETGVTQSPTHLIKTRGQQVTLRCSSQSGHNTVSWYQQALGQGPQFIFQYYREEENGRGNFPPRFSGLQFPNYSSELNVNALELDDSALYLCASSRTSGYNEQFFGPGTRLTVL.

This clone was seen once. CDR3 DNA sequence: TGTGCCAGCAGCTTTAGCGGGGCCACAGATACGCAGTATTTT. Translating it yields CASSFSGATDTQYF. This chain joins TRBV11-3 and TRBJ2-3; 8 bases line up with TRBD2. The CDR3 extends over 14 amino acids. The germline CDR1 and CDR2 sequences are SGHNT and YENEEA. V trimming: 3 bases; J trimming: 2 bases; junction bases outside the gene matches: 1.

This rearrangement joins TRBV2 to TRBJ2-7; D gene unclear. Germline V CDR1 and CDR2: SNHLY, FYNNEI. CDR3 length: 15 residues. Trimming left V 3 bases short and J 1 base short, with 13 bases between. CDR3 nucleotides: TGTGCCAGCAGTGAGGTCAGCCCTTTATCCTACGAGCAGTACTTC. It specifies CASSEVSPLSYEQYF.